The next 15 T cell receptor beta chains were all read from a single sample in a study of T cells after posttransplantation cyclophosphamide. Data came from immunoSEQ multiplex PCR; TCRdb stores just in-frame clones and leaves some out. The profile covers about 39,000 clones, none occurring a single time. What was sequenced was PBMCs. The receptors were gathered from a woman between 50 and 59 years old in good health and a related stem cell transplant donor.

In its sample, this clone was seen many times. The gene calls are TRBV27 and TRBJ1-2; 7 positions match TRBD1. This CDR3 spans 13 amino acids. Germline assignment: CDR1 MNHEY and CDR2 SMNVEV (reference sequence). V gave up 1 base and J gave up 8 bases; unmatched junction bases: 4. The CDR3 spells CASSLWDSRGYTF. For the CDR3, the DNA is TGTGCCAGCAGTTTATGGGACAGCCGCGGCTACACCTTC.

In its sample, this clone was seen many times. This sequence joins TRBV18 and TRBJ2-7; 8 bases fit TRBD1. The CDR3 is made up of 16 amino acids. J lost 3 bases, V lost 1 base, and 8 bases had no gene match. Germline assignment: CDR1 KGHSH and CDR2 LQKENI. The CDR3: CASSPLTGTGVYEQYF. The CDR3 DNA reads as TGTGCCAGCTCACCACTTACCGGGACAGGAGTCTACGAGCAGTACTTC.

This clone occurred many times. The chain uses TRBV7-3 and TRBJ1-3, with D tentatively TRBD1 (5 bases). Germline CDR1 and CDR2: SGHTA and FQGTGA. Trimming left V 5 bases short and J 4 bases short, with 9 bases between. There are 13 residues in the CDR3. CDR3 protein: CASSRDLGNTIYF. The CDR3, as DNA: TGTGCCAGCAGCCGGGACTTAGGAAACACCATATATTTT. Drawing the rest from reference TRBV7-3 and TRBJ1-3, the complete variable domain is GAGVSQTPSNKVTEKGKYVELRCDPISGHTALYWYRQSLGQGPEFLIYFQGTGAADDSGLPNDRFFAVRPEGSVSTLKIQRTERGDSAVYLCASSRDLGNTIYFGEGSWLTVV.

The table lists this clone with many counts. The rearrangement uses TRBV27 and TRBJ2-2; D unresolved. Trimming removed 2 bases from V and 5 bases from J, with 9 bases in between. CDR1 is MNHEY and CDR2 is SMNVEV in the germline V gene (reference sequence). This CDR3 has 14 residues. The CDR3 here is CASSLNAGTGELFF. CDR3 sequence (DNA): TGTGCCAGCAGTTTAAACGCCGGGACCGGGGAGCTGTTTTTT.

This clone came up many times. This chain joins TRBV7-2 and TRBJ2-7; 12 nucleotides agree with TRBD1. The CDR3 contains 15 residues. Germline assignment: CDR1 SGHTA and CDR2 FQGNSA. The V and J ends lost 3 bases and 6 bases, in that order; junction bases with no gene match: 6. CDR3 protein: CASSFDGTGGIEQYF. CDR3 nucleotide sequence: TGTGCCAGCAGCTTCGACGGGACAGGGGGCATCGAGCAGTACTTC. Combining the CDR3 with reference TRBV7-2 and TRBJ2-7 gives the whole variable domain GAGVSQSPSNKVTEKGKDVELRCDPISGHTALYWYRQSLGQGLEFLIYFQGNSAPDKSGLPSDRFSAERTGGSVSTLTIQRTQQEDSAVYLCASSFDGTGGIEQYFGPGTRLTVT.

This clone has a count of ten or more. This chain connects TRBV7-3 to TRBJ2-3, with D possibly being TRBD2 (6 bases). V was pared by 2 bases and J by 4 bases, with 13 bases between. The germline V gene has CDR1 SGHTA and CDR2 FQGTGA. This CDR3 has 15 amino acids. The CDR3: CASSLSGVTADTQYF. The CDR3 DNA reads TGTGCCAGCAGCTTATCGGGGGTCACGGCAGATACGCAGTATTTT.

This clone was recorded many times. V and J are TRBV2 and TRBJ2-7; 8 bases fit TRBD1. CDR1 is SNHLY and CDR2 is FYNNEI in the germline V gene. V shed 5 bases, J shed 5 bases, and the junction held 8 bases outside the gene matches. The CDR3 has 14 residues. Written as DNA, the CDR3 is TGTGCCAGCAGTACACAGGGGGTTACCCACGAGCAGTACTTC. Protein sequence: CASSTQGVTHEQYF.

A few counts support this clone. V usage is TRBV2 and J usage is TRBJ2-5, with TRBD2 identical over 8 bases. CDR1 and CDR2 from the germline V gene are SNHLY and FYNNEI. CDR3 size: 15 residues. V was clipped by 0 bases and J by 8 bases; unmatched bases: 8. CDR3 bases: TGTGCCAGCAGTGAAGCGAGCGGGAGTAAGAGAACCCAGTACTTC. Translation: CASSEASGSKRTQYF. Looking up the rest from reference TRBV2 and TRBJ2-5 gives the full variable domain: EPEVTQTPSHQVTQMGQEVILRCVPISNHLYFYWYRQILGQKVEFLVSFYNNEISEKSEIFDDQFSVERPDGSNFTLKIRSTKLEDSAMYFCASSEASGSKRTQYFGPGTRLLVL.

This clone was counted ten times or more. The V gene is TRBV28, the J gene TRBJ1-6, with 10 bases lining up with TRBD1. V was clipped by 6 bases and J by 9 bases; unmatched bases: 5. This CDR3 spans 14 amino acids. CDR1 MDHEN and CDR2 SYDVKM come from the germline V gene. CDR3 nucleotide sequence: TGTGCCAGCAGATCCGGGACAGGGGTTTCACCCCTCCACTTT. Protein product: CASRSGTGVSPLHF.

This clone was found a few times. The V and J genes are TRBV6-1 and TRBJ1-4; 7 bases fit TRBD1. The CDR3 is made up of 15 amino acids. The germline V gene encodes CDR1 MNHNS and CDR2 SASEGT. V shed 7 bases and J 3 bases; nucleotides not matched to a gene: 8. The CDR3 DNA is TGTGCCAGCACCACCAAGGGGGCGGCTAATGAAAAACTGTTTTTT. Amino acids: CASTTKGAANEKLFF.

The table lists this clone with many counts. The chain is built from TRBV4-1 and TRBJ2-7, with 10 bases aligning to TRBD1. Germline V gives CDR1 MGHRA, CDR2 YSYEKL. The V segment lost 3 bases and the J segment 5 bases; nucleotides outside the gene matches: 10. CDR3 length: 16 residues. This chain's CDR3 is CASSHRTGGQADEQYF. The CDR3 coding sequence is TGCGCCAGCAGCCATAGGACAGGGGGACAGGCGGACGAGCAGTACTTC.

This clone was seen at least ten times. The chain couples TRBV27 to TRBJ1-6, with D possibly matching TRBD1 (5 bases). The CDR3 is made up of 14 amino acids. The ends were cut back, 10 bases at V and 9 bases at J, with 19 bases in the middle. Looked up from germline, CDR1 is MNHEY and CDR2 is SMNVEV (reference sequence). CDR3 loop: CATSTAGVRSPLHF. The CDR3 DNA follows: TGTGCCACCTCGACCGCGGGGGTTCGTTCACCCCTCCACTTT.

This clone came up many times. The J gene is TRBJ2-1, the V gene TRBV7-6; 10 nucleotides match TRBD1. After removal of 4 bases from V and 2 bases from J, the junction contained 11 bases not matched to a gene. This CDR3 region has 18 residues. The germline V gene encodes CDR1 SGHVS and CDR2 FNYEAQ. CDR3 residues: CASSSPLGQGGAYNEQFF. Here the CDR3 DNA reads TGTGCCAGCAGCTCTCCCCTAGGACAGGGGGGGGCCTACAATGAGCAGTTCTTC.

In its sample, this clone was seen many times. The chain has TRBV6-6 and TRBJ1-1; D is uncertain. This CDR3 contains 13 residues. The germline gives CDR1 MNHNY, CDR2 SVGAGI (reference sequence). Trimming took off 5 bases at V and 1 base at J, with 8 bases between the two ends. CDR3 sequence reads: CASSVSWNTEAFF. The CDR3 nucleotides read TGTGCCAGCAGTGTCAGTTGGAACACTGAAGCTTTCTTT.

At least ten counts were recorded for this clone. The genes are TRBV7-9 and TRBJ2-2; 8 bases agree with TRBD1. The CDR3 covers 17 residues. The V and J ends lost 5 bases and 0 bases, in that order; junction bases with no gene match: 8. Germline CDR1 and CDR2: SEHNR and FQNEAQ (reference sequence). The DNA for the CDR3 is TGTGCCAGCAGCAAAGGGACAGGAAAAACGAACACCGGGGAGCTGTTTTTT. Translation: CASSKGTGKTNTGELFF. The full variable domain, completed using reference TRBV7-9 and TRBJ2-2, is DTGVSQNPRHKITKRGQNVTFRCDPISEHNRLYWYRQTLGQGPEFLTYFQNEAQLEKSRLLSDRFSAERPKGSFSTLEIQRTEQGDSAMYLCASSKGTGKTNTGELFFGEGSRLTVL.